This note documents a single T cell receptor (beta chain) sequence. Repertoires were generated with immunoSEQ multiplex PCR, while TCRdb's copy carries only in-frame clones and drops some. Counted here are approximately 170,000 clones, 84% occurring once; the ten biggest clones make up around 15%. Recruited during active infection, patients (from Seattle) were subsequently followed longitudinally. The sample comes from a study of blood T cell repertoires in COVID-19. Background on the study: In each case, the material was cDNA or gDNA derived from T cells, B-cell-depleted T cells, or PBMCs.

This clonotype originated in a woman aged 65 to 85 with COVID-19, enrolled during active disease. Sequenced sample: peripheral blood.

The CDR3 sequence is CASSMGEGQPQHF. CDR3 bases: TGTGCCAGTAGTATGGGAGAGGGCCAGCCCCAGCATTTT. The chain is built from TRBV19 and TRBJ1-5; no firm D call. V was pared by 3 bases and J by 7 bases, with 10 bases between. CDR3 length equals 13 residues. Looked up from germline, CDR1 is LNHDA and CDR2 is SQIVND (reference sequence).